Listed here is a single TCR beta chain. Its antigen is not identified. Trimming shortened V by 6 bases and J by 2 bases, and 18 bases separated the two germline ends. Germline CDR1 is MNHEY and CDR2 is SMNVEV (reference sequence). CDR3 length: 16 amino acids. The sample belongs to a study of STAT5B mutations in CD4+ large granular lymphocyte leukemia. Study observations and caveats: Top patient clones used TRBV06 genes more often: 8/27 versus 2/35 in controls. Roughly 27% of private leukemic clonotypes occurred rarely in other patients' non-leukemic repertoires.

In the original workflow: The detection floor for productive clonotype frequency was 2.59 x 10-5. Generated by immunoSEQ multiplex PCR, the TCRdb table keeps only in-frame clones and is missing some. The V and J calls and the clone size are those of that table, but D and trimming were determined from the DNA. The data hold around 21,000 clones, with about 71% observed a single time. The sequence was collected from a human donor in good health. Sequencing was carried out using CD4+ T cells from blood buffy coats. V and J are TRBV27 and TRBJ2-3, with D possibly matching TRBD2 (6 bases). The CDR3 sequence is CASSSRLSGFTDTQYF. CDR3 bases: TGTGCCAGCAGCTCTAGACTAAGCGGGTTCACAGATACGCAGTATTTT.